The 19 T cell receptor beta chains given below trace back to one sample, sequenced in a study of blood T cell repertoires in COVID-19. Only in-frame clones appear in the TCRdb table, and some are missing; sequencing was by immunoSEQ multiplex PCR. The sample includes some 72,000 clones, around 89% of them seen just once. Input material: peripheral blood. The origin of the receptors is a man aged 60 to 75 with acute or convalescent COVID-19.

This sequence joins TRBV19 and TRBJ2-1; 9 bases line up with TRBD1. The V gene's germline CDR1 is LNHDA and CDR2 SQIVND (reference sequence). The CDR3 is 16 amino acids. Trimming removed 3 bases from V and 0 bases from J; junction bases left unmatched: 3. DNA of the CDR3: TGTGCCAGTAGTATTGACAGGGGGAGCTCCTACAATGAGCAGTTCTTC. Its protein product is CASSIDRGSSYNEQFF.

A single count supports this clone. The chain uses TRBV19 and TRBJ1-5; D ambiguous. The CDR3 has 14 amino acids. V lost 3 bases and J 3 bases, leaving 9 bases between the germline ends. In germline, CDR1 is LNHDA, CDR2 SQIVND (reference sequence). The CDR3 is CASSIRENNQPQHF. As DNA, the CDR3 is TGTGCCAGTAGTATTCGGGAGAACAATCAGCCCCAGCATTTT.

The gene calls are TRBV6-5 and TRBJ1-2, with D tentatively TRBD1 (5 bases). Per the germline V gene, CDR1 is MNHEY and CDR2 is SVGAGI. With 2 bases removed from V and 4 bases from J, the gap between germline ends came to 8 bases. The CDR3 sequence is 13 residues long. CDR3 in DNA: TGTGCCAGCAGTTACCAGGGAACCTATGGCTACACCTTC. It yields the protein CASSYQGTYGYTF.

The CDR3 loop is CASRGQENTEAFF. The DNA for the CDR3 is TGCGCCAGCAGGGGACAGGAGAACACTGAAGCTTTCTTT. The genes are TRBV5-1 and TRBJ1-1; 8 bases are a match to TRBD1. CDR3 length equals 13 residues. Trimming took 5 bases from V and 1 from J; bases not matched to a gene: 1. Germline loops: CDR1 SGHRS, CDR2 YFSETQ.

This clone was seen once. This rearrangement joins TRBV27 to TRBJ1-3; D unclear. The V end lost 3 bases, the J end lost 2 bases, and 8 bases lay between the germline ends. CDR3 length: 14 amino acids. CDR1 is MNHEY, CDR2 SMNVEV, per germline (reference sequence). CDR3 bases: TGTGCCAGCAGTTTGCGGGGTCCTGGAAACACCATATATTTT. It is translated as CASSLRGPGNTIYF.

The rearrangement links TRBV10-1 to TRBJ2-1; D perhaps matches TRBD2 (6 bases). Trimming removed 5 bases from V and 13 bases from J, with 18 bases in between. The CDR3 contains 13 residues. The V gene's germline CDR1 is WNHNN and CDR2 SYGVQD (reference sequence). CDR3 bases: TGCGCCAGCAGTAGGGACTTCCAAGATCGACAGTTCTTC. It is translated as CASSRDFQDRQFF.

V usage is TRBV29-1 and J usage is TRBJ1-2, with D perhaps matching TRBD1 (5 bases). The CDR3 contains 14 residues. V dropped 2 bases and J dropped 3 bases, with 13 bases sitting between them. CDR1 is SQVTM, CDR2 ANQGSEA, per germline. CDR3 residues: CSVETGLAYYGYTF. As DNA, the CDR3 is TGCAGCGTTGAAACAGGCTTGGCCTACTATGGCTACACCTTC.

The chain carries TRBV6-5 and TRBJ1-1; D call uncertain. V was trimmed by 6 bases and J by 1 base, leaving 9 bases between them. The V gene's germline CDR1 is MNHEY and CDR2 SVGAGI. The CDR3 length is 13 residues. DNA of the CDR3: TGTGCCAGCAGACACGAAAAGAACACTGAAGCTTTCTTT. Amino acids: CASRHEKNTEAFF.

The chain employs TRBV18 and TRBJ2-3, with 7 bases fitting TRBD1. The V segment lost 3 bases and the J segment 6 bases; nucleotides outside the gene matches: 9. The CDR3 runs to 15 residues. The germline gives CDR1 KGHSH, CDR2 LQKENI. The CDR3 coding sequence is TGTGCCAGCTCACCGGGACAGACAACCTCGGATACGCAGTATTTT. Residues: CASSPGQTTSDTQYF.

The chain joins TRBV11-2 to TRBJ2-7; 7 nucleotides match TRBD2. The CDR3 length is 15 residues. CDR1 is SGHAT, CDR2 FQNNGV, per germline. Trimming took 5 bases from V and 2 from J; bases not matched to a gene: 9. The CDR3 coding sequence is TGTGCCAGCAGCGCAGGGAGCGGGGTCCCCTACGAGCAGTACTTC. This gives the protein CASSAGSGVPYEQYF.

The V gene is TRBV6-1, the J gene TRBJ2-1, with TRBD2 matching over 9 bases. V dropped 2 bases and J dropped 6; count of bases not matched to a gene: 8. The length of the CDR3 is 16 residues. Germline values: CDR1 MNHNS, CDR2 SASEGT. The DNA for the CDR3 is TGTGCCAGCAGTGAACGAAAGCGGGGGGCCCCCAATGAGCAGTTCTTC. Encoded protein: CASSERKRGAPNEQFF.

This chain joins TRBV6-6 and TRBJ1-5; TRBD1 might be the D (5 bases). Germline V lookup: CDR1 MNHNY, CDR2 SVGAGI (reference sequence). Trimming removed 2 bases at V and 3 bases at J, with 14 bases between. The CDR3 is 16 amino acids. The CDR3 nucleotides read TGTGCCAGCAGTTACCTACGGGGGGTCCCCAATCAGCCCCAGCATTTT. Its protein is CASSYLRGVPNQPQHF.

The CDR3 DNA follows: TGTGCCAGCAGCCAGGACAGGGGGCTCCAAGAGACCCAGTACTTC. Translating gives CASSQDRGLQETQYF. The chain recombines TRBV7-3 with TRBJ2-5; 11 nucleotides agree with TRBD1. Germline CDR1 is SGHTA and CDR2 is FQGTGA. The CDR3 has 15 residues. With 5 bases clipped from V and 1 base from J, the junction kept 3 bases outside the gene matches.

The gene calls are TRBV11-2 and TRBJ2-5; 12 bases fit TRBD2. CDR3 length: 16 residues. After removal of 5 bases from V and 0 bases from J, the junction contained 4 bases not matched to a gene. Germline V lookup: CDR1 SGHAT, CDR2 FQNNGV. CDR3 residues: CASSPGLAGNQETQYF. The CDR3 bases are TGTGCCAGCAGCCCCGGACTAGCGGGGAACCAAGAGACCCAGTACTTC. The full variable domain, in which reference TRBV11-2 and TRBJ2-5 provide the parts outside the CDR3, is EAGVAQSPRYKIIEKRQSVAFWCNPISGHATLYWYQQILGQGPKLLIQFQNNGVVDDSQLPKDRFSAERLKGVDSTLKIQPAKLEDSAVYLCASSPGLAGNQETQYFGPGTRLLVL.

The V gene is TRBV6-5, the J gene TRBJ1-1; 7 nucleotides match TRBD1. V lost 6 bases and J lost 4; bases outside the gene matches: 11. Germline V lookup: CDR1 MNHEY, CDR2 SVGAGI. CDR3 length: 15 amino acids. The CDR3 spells CASRAYRGALTEAFF. CDR3 in DNA: TGTGCCAGCAGAGCCTACAGGGGAGCACTCACTGAAGCTTTCTTT.

CDR3 residues: CASSFRSRTFNNSPLHF. Written as DNA, the CDR3 is TGCGCCAGCAGCTTCAGGAGTCGGACATTTAATAATTCACCCCTCCACTTT. The genes are TRBV5-1 and TRBJ1-6; tentative D call: TRBD1 (5 bases). Germline lookup yields CDR1 SGHRS and CDR2 YFSETQ. This CDR3 has 17 amino acids. V was pared by 2 bases and J by 5 bases, with 17 bases between.

This clone was observed a single time. V gene TRBV24-1 combines with J gene TRBJ1-1, with 7 bases that match TRBD1. Germline CDR1 KGHDR, CDR2 SFDVKD. There are 13 residues in the CDR3. Unmatched junction bases numbered 6, after V lost 5 bases and J lost 7 bases. The CDR3 DNA reads TGTGCCACCAGTGCCCCGACAGGGTATGAAGCTTTCTTT. Amino acid sequence: CATSAPTGYEAFF.

The genes are TRBV6-5 and TRBJ1-3; no definite D call. V shed 5 bases and J shed 0 bases, with 8 bases lying between them. The CDR3 loop spans 14 amino acids. CDR1 is MNHEY, CDR2 SVGAGI, per germline. This chain's CDR3 is CASSTEISGNTIYF. The CDR3 DNA reads as TGTGCCAGCAGTACAGAGATCTCTGGAAACACCATATATTTT.

V and J are TRBV3-1 (or the pseudogene TRBV3-2) and TRBJ1-5; D gene uncertain. Trimming pared 5 bases from V and 4 bases from J, leaving 9 bases between. Germline CDR1 is LGHDT and CDR2 is YNNKEL (reference sequence). The CDR3 is 13 residues long. The CDR3 bases are TGTGCCAGCAGCTTGGACTTAAATCAGCCCCAGCATTTT. Amino acids: CASSLDLNQPQHF.